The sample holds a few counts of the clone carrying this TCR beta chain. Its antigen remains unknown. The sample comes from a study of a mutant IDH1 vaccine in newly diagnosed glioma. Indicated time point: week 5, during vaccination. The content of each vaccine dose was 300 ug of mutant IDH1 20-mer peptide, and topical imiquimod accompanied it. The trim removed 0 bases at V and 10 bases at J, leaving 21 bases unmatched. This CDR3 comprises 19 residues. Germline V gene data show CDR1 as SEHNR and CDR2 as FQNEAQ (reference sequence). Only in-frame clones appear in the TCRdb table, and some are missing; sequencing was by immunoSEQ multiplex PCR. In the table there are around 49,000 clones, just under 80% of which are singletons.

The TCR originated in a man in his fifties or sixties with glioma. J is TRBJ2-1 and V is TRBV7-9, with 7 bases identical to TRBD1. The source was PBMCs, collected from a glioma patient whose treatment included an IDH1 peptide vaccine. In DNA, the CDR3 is TGTGCCAGCAGCTTAGCAGGAAGGGGGCAGGGACCTCCCTCATACGAGCAGTTCTTC. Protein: CASSLAGRGQGPPSYEQFF.